The 20 T cell receptor beta chains below come from one sample, sequenced in a study of technical replicates of blood from four donors. The protocol was immunoSEQ multiplex PCR, while the TCRdb copy is restricted to in-frame clones and leaves out a portion. This repertoire shows 60,000 to 90,000 clones, 85% to 95% found once; its top ten account for approximately 0.45%. Sequencing was done on a sample of T cells isolated from PBMCs. Receptors were obtained from a human donor in good health.

This sequence joins TRBV4-2 and TRBJ2-1; 11 bases agree with TRBD2. J gave up 4 bases and V 2 bases, and 7 bases lay outside the gene matches. This CDR3 is 17 amino acids long. In germline, CDR1 is LGHNA, CDR2 YNFKEQ. The CDR3 region has the DNA TGTGCCAGCAGCCAATACCCGGGACTAGCGGAATACAATGAGCAGTTCTTC. Protein product: CASSQYPGLAEYNEQFF.

The chain links TRBV5-1 to TRBJ1-1, with TRBD1 matching 7 bases. Germline CDR1 SGHRS, CDR2 YFSETQ. Unmatched junction bases numbered 5, after V lost 4 bases and J lost 5 bases. The CDR3 is 13 residues long. Written as DNA, the CDR3 is TGCGCCAGCAGCGTGGGACAGACGACTGAAGCTTTCTTT. Its translation: CASSVGQTTEAFF.

The genes are TRBV19 and TRBJ2-7, with 7 bases that match TRBD2. The CDR3 runs to 15 residues. With 1 base clipped from V and 3 bases from J, the junction kept 6 bases outside the gene matches. Germline V gene sequence: CDR1 LNHDA, CDR2 SQIVND (reference sequence). For the CDR3, the DNA is TGTGCCAGTAGTATAGCTTGGACTAGTCTCTACGAGCAGTACTTC. Protein: CASSIAWTSLYEQYF.

The gene calls are TRBV28 and TRBJ1-4; 9 bases are shared with TRBD1. Trimming at V came to 1 base and at J to 7 bases, leaving 7 bases not matched to a gene. The CDR3 spans 16 residues. Germline V gene lookup returns CDR1 MDHEN and CDR2 SYDVKM. CDR3 residues: CASSLSTGGAIEKLFF. CDR3 sequence (DNA): TGTGCCAGCAGTTTATCTACAGGGGGCGCGATTGAAAAACTGTTTTTT.

The chain links TRBV19 to TRBJ1-2; D perhaps matches TRBD1 (5 bases). Germline assignment: CDR1 LNHDA and CDR2 SQIVND (reference sequence). The CDR3 totals 15 residues. V was trimmed by 7 bases and J by 3 bases, leaving 18 bases between them. CDR3 in DNA: TGTGCCAGTACTAGGGACTTCAAGGATTACTATGGCTACACCTTC. It specifies CASTRDFKDYYGYTF. Drawing the rest from reference TRBV19 and TRBJ1-2, the complete variable domain is DGGITQSPKYLFRKEGQNVTLSCEQNLNHDAMYWYRQDPGQGLRLIYYSQIVNDFQKGDIAEGYSVSREKKESFPLTVTSAQKNPTAFYLCASTRDFKDYYGYTFGSGTRLTVV.

A single count supports this clone. The J gene is TRBJ1-2, the V gene TRBV27; the match to TRBD1 covers 7 bases. Germline V gene data show CDR1 as MNHEY and CDR2 as SMNVEV (reference sequence). This CDR3 is 13 amino acids long. With 6 bases clipped from V and 4 bases from J, the junction kept 5 bases outside the gene matches. In DNA, the CDR3 is TGTGCCAGCAGCTACACAGGGGCCTATGGCTACACCTTC. Its translation is CASSYTGAYGYTF.

This clone was seen a single time. The chain has TRBV5-1 and TRBJ2-1; 9 nucleotides line up with TRBD1. There are 16 residues in the CDR3. Germline assignment: CDR1 SGHRS and CDR2 YFSETQ. J lost 8 bases, V lost 0 bases, and 9 bases had no gene match. The DNA for the CDR3 is TGCGCCAGCAGCTTGGAAGGGACAGGGTATGGCGATGAGCAGTTCTTC. Translated: CASSLEGTGYGDEQFF.

The chain carries TRBV7-9 and TRBJ2-1; 7 bases line up with TRBD2. The CDR3 has 16 amino acids. Germline V lookup: CDR1 SEHNR, CDR2 FQNEAQ (reference sequence). With 5 bases clipped from V and 4 bases from J, the junction kept 11 bases outside the gene matches. CDR3 bases: TGTGCCAGCAGCGCGCATCTAGCGGTTAAGTACAATGAGCAGTTCTTC. This translates into CASSAHLAVKYNEQFF.

The chain carries TRBV29-1 and TRBJ2-3; 7 bases are a match to TRBD2. Germline V gene sequence: CDR1 SQVTM, CDR2 ANQGSEA. V gave up 5 bases and J gave up 2 bases; unmatched junction bases: 13. The CDR3 length is 16 residues. The CDR3 here is CSVQGPLAESTDTQYF. In nucleotides, the CDR3 is TGCAGCGTTCAAGGGCCCCTAGCGGAATCCACAGATACGCAGTATTTT.

The chain employs TRBV7-3 and TRBJ2-2; TRBD2 is a possible D gene (6 bases). With 4 bases removed from V and 2 bases from J, the gap between germline ends came to 8 bases. The germline V gene has CDR1 SGHTA and CDR2 FQGTGA. This CDR3 has 14 amino acids. The CDR3 here is CASSYGLNTGELFF. The CDR3 DNA follows: TGTGCCAGCAGCTATGGACTAAACACCGGGGAGCTGTTTTTT.

The V call is TRBV2, the J call TRBJ2-7, with a weak D call TRBD1 (6 bases). CDR1 is SNHLY and CDR2 is FYNNEI in the germline V gene. V shed 10 bases and J shed 0 bases, with 13 bases lying between them. There are 13 residues in the CDR3. DNA for the CDR3: TGTGCCACACTCCGGGACACCTCCTACGAGCAGTACTTC. Its translation: CATLRDTSYEQYF.

The chain has TRBV28 and TRBJ1-5; 9 nucleotides line up with TRBD1. Germline V gene lookup returns CDR1 MDHEN and CDR2 SYDVKM. V lost 5 bases to trimming and J lost 6 bases; unmatched junction nucleotides: 5. CDR3 length: 14 residues. CDR3: CASSDPGQGQPQHF. DNA of the CDR3: TGTGCCAGCAGTGACCCGGGACAGGGTCAGCCCCAGCATTTT.

The chain employs TRBV5-4 and TRBJ1-4, with TRBD1 matching over 7 bases. The V and J ends lost 2 bases and 4 bases, in that order; junction bases with no gene match: 5. Germline V gene lookup returns CDR1 SGHNT and CDR2 YYREEE (reference sequence). The CDR3 contains 15 residues. This CDR3 is CASSFSRDSNEKLFF. The CDR3 DNA reads TGTGCCAGCAGCTTTTCTCGGGACAGTAATGAAAAACTGTTTTTT.

This chain connects TRBV7-8 to TRBJ1-2; 10 bases match TRBD1. The CDR3 sequence is 15 residues long. V trimming: 4 bases; J trimming: 8 bases; junction bases outside the gene matches: 10. CDR1 is SGHVS, CDR2 FQNEAQ, per germline. In DNA form, the CDR3 reads TGTGCCAGCAGCTCACCGGGACAGGGGTGGTTAGGCTACACCTTC. The encoded protein is CASSSPGQGWLGYTF.

This sequence joins TRBV28 and TRBJ1-5; D is undetermined. Per the germline V gene, CDR1 is MDHEN and CDR2 is SYDVKM. The length of the CDR3 is 15 residues. V lost 5 bases to trimming and J lost 5 bases, with 16 bases between them. CDR3 nucleotides: TGTGCCAGCAGTGAAGCGGGGAGTGCACATCAGCCCCAGCATTTT. Its translation: CASSEAGSAHQPQHF.

The V call is TRBV5-5, the J call TRBJ2-7; D is unclear. Germline CDR1 is SGHKS and CDR2 is YYEKEE (reference sequence). CDR3 length: 14 amino acids. V was trimmed by 0 bases and J by 5 bases, leaving 12 bases between them. The CDR3 reads CASSLVVRLNEQYF. The CDR3 nucleotides are TGTGCCAGCAGCTTGGTTGTCAGGCTAAACGAGCAGTACTTC.

This chain links TRBV11-1 with TRBJ2-6; D gene ambiguous. The CDR3 has 15 amino acids. Deletions cut 1 base from V and 0 bases from J, with 4 bases between. Germline lookup yields CDR1 SGHAT and CDR2 FQDESV (reference sequence). CDR3 nucleotides: TGTGCCAGCAGCTTAGACAGCTCTGGGGCCAACGTCCTGACTTTC. This sequence encodes CASSLDSSGANVLTF.

The chain combines TRBV9 with TRBJ2-2, with 10 bases lining up with TRBD2. Germline values: CDR1 SGDLS, CDR2 YYNGEE. Germline trimming cut 5 bases from V and 0 bases from J; bases unmatched to any gene: 19. The CDR3 is 21 residues long. The CDR3 DNA reads as TGTGCCAGCAGGAAGGGGATATCCCGGGTAGCGGGAGGTTCGAACACCGGGGAGCTGTTTTTT. Its protein is CASRKGISRVAGGSNTGELFF.

The chain recombines TRBV28 with TRBJ2-1, with TRBD2 matching 9 bases. The V gene end was trimmed by 6 bases and the J gene end by 14 bases; junction bases not matched to a gene: 8. There are 12 residues in the CDR3. The V gene's germline CDR1 is MDHEN and CDR2 SYDVKM. CDR3 sequence: CASRIAGASKFF. CDR3 sequence (DNA): TGTGCCAGCAGAATAGCGGGAGCCTCTAAGTTCTTC.

This CDR3 reads CASNSRTEAGELFF. The CDR3 region has the DNA TGTGCCAGCAATAGTCGGACAGAAGCCGGGGAGCTGTTTTTT. The rearrangement uses TRBV2 and TRBJ2-2; weak D call: TRBD1 (6 bases). V was pared by 7 bases and J by 6 bases, with 15 bases between. The CDR3 has 14 amino acids. Germline CDR1 SNHLY, CDR2 FYNNEI.